These T cell receptor beta chains were read from a single sample in a study of blood T cells in healthy people across ages. One entry per CDR3 protein results from TCRdb running MiXCR on the 5' RACE reads. The sample has hundreds of thousands of distinct CDR3 sequences; roughly 20% are singletons. Specimen: blood. The source is a man between 70 and 80 years old in good health. Both conserved end residues are part of each CDR3. Each record gives: D gene, clone size, V gene, CDR3 length, J gene, CDR3 protein, CDR3 DNA. The D gene is left open where the match is weak. Clone size is given for some rows only: seen once, a few or many times, or a class if the clone is expanded.

-	few	TRBV14	13	TRBJ2-5	CASSQDLAGKQYF	TGTGCCAGCAGCCAAGATTTAGCTGGCAAGCAGTACTTC
-	many	TRBV6-2/TRBV6-3	16	TRBJ2-5	CASSYSRTGYQETQYF	TGTGCCAGCAGTTACTCGAGGACGGGATACCAAGAGACCCAGTACTTC
-	many	TRBV7-9	19	TRBJ2-2	CASRLGTDLTTANTGELFF	TGTGCCAGCAGACTCGGGACCGACTTGACCACCGCGAACACCGGGGAGCTGTTTTTT
-	few	TRBV2	14	TRBJ2-2	CASSDRVVGGELFF	TGTGCCAGCAGTGACAGGGTGGTAGGCGGGGAGCTGTTTTTT
TRBD1	-	TRBV20-1	12	TRBJ2-7	CSAAGTGNEQYF	TGCAGTGCAGCCGGGACAGGAAACGAGCAGTACTTC
-	few	TRBV18	15	TRBJ2-5	CACSPDSRRSETQYF	TGTGCCTGCTCACCGGACAGTAGGAGGTCGGAGACCCAGTACTTC
-	few	TRBV12-3/TRBV12-4	14	TRBJ2-1	CASSPRLGRDEQFF	TGTGCCAGCAGCCCGAGACTGGGAAGGGATGAGCAGTTCTTC
TRBD1	-	TRBV2	15	TRBJ2-4	CASSEAGQTKNIQYF	TGTGCCAGCAGTGAAGCGGGACAGACCAAAAACATTCAGTACTTC
TRBD1	-	TRBV10-3	13	TRBJ2-7	CAISGDRGYEQYF	TGTGCCATCAGTGGGGACAGGGGCTACGAGCAGTACTTC
-	-	TRBV28	15	TRBJ1-1	CASKRGGGFITEAFF	TGTGCCAGCAAGCGCGGGGGAGGATTTATCACTGAAGCTTTCTTT
-	-	TRBV4-1	14	TRBJ2-5	CASSQESSQETQYF	TGCGCCAGCAGCCAAGAAAGCAGCCAAGAGACCCAGTACTTC
TRBD1	many	TRBV27	15	TRBJ2-7	CASMRGTGSTYEQYF	TGTGCCAGCATGAGGGGGACAGGTTCTACCTACGAGCAGTACTTC
TRBD1	-	TRBV7-8	14	TRBJ2-7	CASSTRQGGDEQYF	TGTGCCAGCAGCACCCGACAGGGTGGTGATGAGCAGTACTTC
-	few	TRBV4-1	17	TRBJ1-4	CASSQDLGPATNEKLFF	TGCGCCAGCAGCCAAGATCTAGGGCCTGCAACTAATGAAAAACTGTTTTTT